A selection of T cell receptor beta chains follows, all from one sample in a study of cytomegalovirus exposure and HLA in healthy donors. Libraries were prepared by immunoSEQ multiplex PCR; TCRdb keeps only in-frame clonotypes and omits some of them. Seen here are about 190,000 clones, about 89% observed once, and the top ten hold 1.3%. The sequencing input was PBMCs. These receptors were collected from a man aged 25 to 40 in good health and CMV-seronegative. Both conserved end residues are part of each CDR3. A D gene is named only where the DNA matches it firmly. Only some rows state a clone size, as once, few, many or a class for expanded clones.

j_call clone_size d_call v_call cdr3_aa cdr3_nt
TRBJ1-2 . . TRBV18 CASSPPSRVDYGYTF TGTGCCAGCTCACCACCATCCAGGGTTGACTATGGCTACACCTTC
TRBJ1-2 . TRBD1 TRBV29-1 CSVEVRPGQGGYTF TGCAGCGTAGAAGTCCGACCGGGACAGGGCGGCTACACCTTC
TRBJ1-5 . TRBD1 TRBV6-5 CASRPDRGVNQPQHF TGTGCCAGCAGGCCGGACAGGGGGGTAAATCAGCCCCAGCATTTT
TRBJ1-2 few TRBD1 TRBV4-2 CASSQAGTGDGYTF TGTGCCAGCAGCCAGGCCGGGACAGGGGATGGCTACACCTTC
TRBJ1-1 . TRBD1 TRBV10-1 CASSTLRSTGGRTEAFF TGCGCCAGCAGTACTCTACGTTCGACAGGGGGCCGCACTGAAGCTTTCTTT
TRBJ2-3 . . TRBV12-5 CASGLRTAASTDTQYF TGTGCTAGTGGTTTGAGGACAGCCGCTAGCACAGATACGCAGTATTTT
TRBJ2-7 . . TRBV18 CASSPPSSGVYEQYF TGTGCCAGCTCACCACCGAGCTCAGGGGTCTACGAGCAGTACTTC
TRBJ1-5 . . TRBV19 CASSGDSNQPQHF TGTGCCAGTTCAGGGGACAGCAATCAGCCCCAGCATTTT
TRBJ1-2 . . TRBV12-5 CASSASNYGYTF TGTGCTAGTAGCGCCAGTAACTATGGCTACACCTTC
TRBJ2-1 . TRBD1 TRBV5-4 CASSLGRGQGKDDEQFF TGTGCCAGCAGCTTGGGCCGAGGACAGGGAAAGGACGATGAGCAGTTCTTC
TRBJ2-7 . TRBD1 TRBV7-9 CASSPRETGDAQGPKQYF TGTGCCAGCAGCCCTCGTGAGACAGGGGATGCCCAGGGACCTAAGCAGTACTTC
TRBJ2-1 . . TRBV19 CASSIVFAPPGNEQFF TGTGCCAGTAGTATAGTCTTTGCCCCACCCGGCAATGAGCAGTTCTTC
TRBJ2-7 . . TRBV28 CASTHHREQYF TGTGCCAGCACCCACCACCGCGAGCAGTACTTC
TRBJ2-4 . TRBD2 TRBV7-9 CASSPIFSGENIQYF TGTGCCAGCAGCCCCATCTTTAGCGGGGAAAACATTCAGTACTTC
TRBJ2-5 . . TRBV20-1 CSASNRETQYF TGCAGTGCTAGTAACAGGGAGACCCAGTACTTC
TRBJ1-4 . TRBD1 TRBV5-4 CASSARDSGGEKLFF TGTGCCAGCAGCGCTCGGGACAGCGGAGGCGAAAAACTGTTTTTT
TRBJ1-2 . . TRBV28 CASSSNSGGGIRGYTF TGTGCCAGCAGTTCCAACTCAGGTGGGGGCATTCGTGGCTACACCTTC
TRBJ2-1 . . TRBV27 CASSLLPPTTSYNEQFF TGTGCCAGCAGTTTATTACCCCCAACTACCTCCTACAATGAGCAGTTCTTC
TRBJ1-2 . . TRBV25-1 CASSESEGVQKRTGYTF TGTGCCAGCAGTGAATCTGAAGGGGTGCAGAAGAGGACGGGCTACACCTTC
TRBJ2-7 . . TRBV28 CASSLAGKAYEQYF TGTGCCAGCAGTTTAGCCGGGAAGGCCTACGAGCAGTACTTC
TRBJ2-5 . . TRBV2 CASSDGLTQETQYF TGTGCCAGCTCCGATGGCCTGACTCAAGAGACCCAGTACTTC
TRBJ1-2 once . TRBV9 CASSARDGYTF TGTGCCAGCAGCGCCCGGGATGGCTACACCTTC
TRBJ2-7 . . TRBV27 CASSLLGGTVTYEQYF TGTGCCAGCAGTTTATTAGGGGGAACCGTCACCTACGAGCAGTACTTC
TRBJ1-1 . . TRBV30 CAWNVRRETEAFF TGTGCCTGGAATGTCCGCAGGGAAACTGAAGCTTTCTTT
TRBJ2-4 . TRBD1 TRBV19 CASSHRDSGIQYF TGTGCCAGTAGTCACCGGGACAGCGGCATTCAGTACTTC
TRBJ1-3 . . TRBV6-1 CASSATAGNSAIYF TGTGCCAGCAGTGCAACGGCAGGGAATTCTGCCATATATTTT
TRBJ2-5 once TRBD2 TRBV27 CASSAELAGGPETQYF TGTGCCAGCAGTGCCGAACTAGCGGGAGGGCCAGAGACCCAGTACTTC
TRBJ1-5 . . TRBV10-3 CAISEGDVRPRHF TGTGCCATCAGTGAAGGGGATGTCCGCCCTCGGCATTTT
TRBJ2-2 . . TRBV7-9 CASSLSRVLELFF TGTGCCAGCAGCCTATCACGGGTCCTGGAGCTGTTTTTT
TRBJ2-2 . . TRBV19 CASRRQGSTGELFF TGTGCCAGTAGGAGGCAGGGGTCCACCGGGGAGCTGTTTTTT
TRBJ2-2 . . TRBV30 CAWTLRGYTGELFF TGTGCCTGGACCCTGCGGGGCTACACCGGGGAGCTGTTTTTT
TRBJ2-1 . TRBD1 TRBV18 CASSPQGGGTGYNEQFF TGTGCCAGCTCACCACAAGGTGGAGGGACAGGCTACAATGAGCAGTTCTTC
TRBJ1-2 . TRBD1 TRBV5-1 CASSSSQGGYGYTF TGCGCCAGCAGTTCTTCCCAGGGGGGCTATGGCTACACCTTC
TRBJ1-1 . . TRBV4-3 CASSQTRRDTEAFF TGCGCCAGCAGCCAAACACGTCGGGACACTGAAGCTTTCTTT
TRBJ2-2 . . TRBV13 CASSQTGLYTGELFF TGTGCCAGCAGCCAGACGGGACTCTACACCGGGGAGCTGTTTTTT
TRBJ2-3 . TRBD2 TRBV5-4 CASNREGRDTQYF TGTGCCAGCAACCGGGAGGGCCGAGATACGCAGTATTTT
TRBJ2-1 once TRBD2 TRBV27 CASSSGLAGINEQFF TGTGCCAGCAGTTCGGGACTAGCGGGGATCAATGAGCAGTTCTTC
TRBJ2-7 . . TRBV4-3 CASSQQQGSYEQYF TGCGCCAGCAGCCAACAACAGGGCTCCTACGAGCAGTACTTC
TRBJ1-5 once TRBD1 TRBV5-1 CASSLGTGDQPQHF TGCGCCAGCAGCCTTGGGACAGGGGACCAGCCCCAGCATTTT
TRBJ2-1 . . TRBV14 CASAPQGHGYNEQFF TGTGCCAGCGCACCGCAGGGCCATGGATACAATGAGCAGTTCTTC
TRBJ2-4 . TRBD2 TRBV28 CASASTREGIQYF TGTGCCAGCGCTTCTACAAGGGAGGGCATTCAGTACTTC